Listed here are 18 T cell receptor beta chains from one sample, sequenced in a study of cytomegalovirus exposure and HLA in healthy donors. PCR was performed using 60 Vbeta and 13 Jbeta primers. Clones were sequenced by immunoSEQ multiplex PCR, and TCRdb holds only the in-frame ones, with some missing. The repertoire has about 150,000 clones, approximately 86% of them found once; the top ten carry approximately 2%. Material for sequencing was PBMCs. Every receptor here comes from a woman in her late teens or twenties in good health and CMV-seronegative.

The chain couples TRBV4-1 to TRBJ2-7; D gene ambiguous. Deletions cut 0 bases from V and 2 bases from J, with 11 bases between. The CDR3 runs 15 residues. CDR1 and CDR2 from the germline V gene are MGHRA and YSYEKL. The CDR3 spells CASSQDWKGAYEQYF. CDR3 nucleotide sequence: TGCGCCAGCAGCCAAGATTGGAAAGGAGCCTACGAGCAGTACTTC.

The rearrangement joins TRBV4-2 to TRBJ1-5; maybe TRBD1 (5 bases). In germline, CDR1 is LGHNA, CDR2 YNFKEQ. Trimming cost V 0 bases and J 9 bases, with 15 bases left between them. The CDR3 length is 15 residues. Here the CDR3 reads CASSQDRASPGPQHF. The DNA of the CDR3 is TGTGCCAGCAGCCAAGACAGGGCGAGCCCGGGGCCCCAGCATTTT.

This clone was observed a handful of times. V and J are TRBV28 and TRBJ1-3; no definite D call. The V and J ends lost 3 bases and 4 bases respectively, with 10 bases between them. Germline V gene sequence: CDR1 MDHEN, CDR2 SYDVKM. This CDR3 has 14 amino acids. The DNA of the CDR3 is TGTGCCAGCAGTTTCCGGGGTGCCGGAAACACCATATATTTT. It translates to CASSFRGAGNTIYF.

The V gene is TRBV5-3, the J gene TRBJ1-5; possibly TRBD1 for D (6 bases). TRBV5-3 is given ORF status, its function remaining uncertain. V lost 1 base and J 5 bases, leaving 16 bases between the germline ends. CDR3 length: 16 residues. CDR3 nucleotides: TGTGCCAGAAGCTTGCCTAACCAGGGGTGTGATCAGCCCCAGCATTTT. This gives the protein CARSLPNQGCDQPQHF.

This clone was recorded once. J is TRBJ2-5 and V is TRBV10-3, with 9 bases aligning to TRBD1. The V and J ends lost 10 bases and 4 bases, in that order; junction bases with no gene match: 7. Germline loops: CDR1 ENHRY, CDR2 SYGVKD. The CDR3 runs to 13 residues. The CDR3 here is CATATGGGETQYF. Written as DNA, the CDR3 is TGTGCCACCGCGACAGGGGGTGGAGAGACCCAGTACTTC.

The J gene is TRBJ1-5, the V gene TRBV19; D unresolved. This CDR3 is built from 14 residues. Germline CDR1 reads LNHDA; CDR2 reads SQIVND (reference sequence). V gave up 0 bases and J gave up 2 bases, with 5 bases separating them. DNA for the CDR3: TGTGCCAGTAGTATAGATCGGGGCAATCAGCCCCAGCATTTT. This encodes CASSIDRGNQPQHF.

The CDR3 DNA follows: TGTGCCAGCAGCTTGGTCACAGGGATGGGTGGCTACACCTTC. Translation gives CASSLVTGMGGYTF. This chain connects TRBV5-4 to TRBJ1-2; the D gene is possibly TRBD1 (6 bases). Germline loops: CDR1 SGHNT, CDR2 YYREEE (reference sequence). Trimming shortened V by 0 bases and J by 7 bases, and 13 bases separated the two germline ends. There are 14 residues in the CDR3.

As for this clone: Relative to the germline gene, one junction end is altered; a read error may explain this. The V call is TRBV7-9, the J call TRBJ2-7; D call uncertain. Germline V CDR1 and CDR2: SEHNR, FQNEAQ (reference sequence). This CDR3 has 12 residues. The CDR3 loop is CSSSSMREEQYF. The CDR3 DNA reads TGTTCCAGCAGCTCTATGAGAGAGGAGCAGTACTTC.

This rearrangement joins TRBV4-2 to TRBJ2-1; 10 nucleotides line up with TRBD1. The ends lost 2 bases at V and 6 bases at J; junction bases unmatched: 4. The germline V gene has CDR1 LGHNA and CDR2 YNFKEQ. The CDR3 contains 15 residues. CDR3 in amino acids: CASSQRGQGRNEQFF. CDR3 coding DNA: TGTGCCAGCAGCCAACGGGGACAGGGGCGCAATGAGCAGTTCTTC.

The CDR3 nucleotides read TGTGCCTGGAGCCGGGACAGGGGAGATGGCTACACCTTC. Amino acids: CAWSRDRGDGYTF. J is TRBJ1-2 and V is TRBV30; 10 bases map to TRBD1. The J segment lost 6 bases and the V segment lost 3 bases, leaving 4 bases of the junction unmatched. Per germline, CDR1 GTSNPN and CDR2 SVGIG (reference sequence). The CDR3 covers 13 residues.

CDR3 residues: CASSLVPGTGGAGGYTF. CDR3 nucleotide sequence: TGCGCCAGCAGCTTGGTCCCCGGGACAGGGGGCGCAGGTGGCTACACCTTC. The gene calls are TRBV5-1 and TRBJ1-2; 12 nucleotides match TRBD1. V trimming: 0 bases; J trimming: 7 bases; junction bases outside the gene matches: 10. The CDR3 totals 17 residues. CDR1 and CDR2 (germline): SGHRS, YFSETQ.

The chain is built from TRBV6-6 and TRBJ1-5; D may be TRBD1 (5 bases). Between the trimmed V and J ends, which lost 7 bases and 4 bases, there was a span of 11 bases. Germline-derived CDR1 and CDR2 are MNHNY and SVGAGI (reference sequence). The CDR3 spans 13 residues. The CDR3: CASTIQVNQPQHF. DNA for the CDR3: TGTGCCAGCACTATACAGGTAAATCAGCCCCAGCATTTT.

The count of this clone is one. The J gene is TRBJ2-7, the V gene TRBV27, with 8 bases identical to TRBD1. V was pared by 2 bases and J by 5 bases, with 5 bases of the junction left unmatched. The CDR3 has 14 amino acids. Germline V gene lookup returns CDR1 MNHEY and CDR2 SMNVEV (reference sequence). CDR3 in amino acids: CASSLVKTGDEQYF. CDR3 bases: TGTGCCAGCAGTTTAGTGAAGACAGGGGACGAGCAGTACTTC.

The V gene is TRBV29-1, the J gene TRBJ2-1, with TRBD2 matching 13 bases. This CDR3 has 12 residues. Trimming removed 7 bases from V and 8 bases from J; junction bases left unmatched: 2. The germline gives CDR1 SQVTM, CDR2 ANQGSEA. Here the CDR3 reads CSGGTSGDEQFF. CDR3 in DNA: TGCAGCGGCGGGACTAGCGGGGATGAGCAGTTCTTC.

The CDR3 here is CASSERAGTTNEQFF. CDR3 DNA: TGTGCCAGCAGTGAAAGAGCGGGGACCACCAATGAGCAGTTCTTC. The V call is TRBV2, the J call TRBJ2-1; TRBD2 matches at 7 bases. V shed 2 bases, J shed 6 bases, and the junction held 7 bases outside the gene matches. CDR1 SNHLY and CDR2 FYNNEI come from the germline V gene. This CDR3 comprises 15 residues. Together with reference TRBV2 and TRBJ2-1, the CDR3 gives the full variable domain: EPEVTQTPSHQVTQMGQEVILRCVPISNHLYFYWYRQILGQKVEFLVSFYNNEISEKSEIFDDQFSVERPDGSNFTLKIRSTKLEDSAMYFCASSERAGTTNEQFFGPGTRLTVL.

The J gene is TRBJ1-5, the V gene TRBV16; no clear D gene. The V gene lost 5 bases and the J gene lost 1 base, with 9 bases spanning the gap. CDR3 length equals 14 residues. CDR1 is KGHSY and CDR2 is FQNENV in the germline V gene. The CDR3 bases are TGTGCCAGCAGCGACCAGGTGAGCAATCAGCCCCAGCATTTT. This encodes CASSDQVSNQPQHF.

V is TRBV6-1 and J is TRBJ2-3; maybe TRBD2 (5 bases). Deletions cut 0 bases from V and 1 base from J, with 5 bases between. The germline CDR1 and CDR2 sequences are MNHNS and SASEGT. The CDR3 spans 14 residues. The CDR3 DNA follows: TGTGCCAGCAGTGAAGCGGGAGGCACAGATACGCAGTATTTT. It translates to CASSEAGGTDTQYF.

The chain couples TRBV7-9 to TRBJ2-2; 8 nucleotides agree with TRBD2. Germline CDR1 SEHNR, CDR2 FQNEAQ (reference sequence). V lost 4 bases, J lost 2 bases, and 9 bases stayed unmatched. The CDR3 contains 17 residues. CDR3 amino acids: CASSSAVSGSNTGELFF. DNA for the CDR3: TGTGCCAGCAGCTCCGCCGTGAGCGGGAGTAACACCGGGGAGCTGTTTTTT. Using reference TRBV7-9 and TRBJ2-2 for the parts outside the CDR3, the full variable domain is DTGVSQNPRHKITKRGQNVTFRCDPISEHNRLYWYRQTLGQGPEFLTYFQNEAQLEKSRLLSDRFSAERPKGSFSTLEIQRTEQGDSAMYLCASSSAVSGSNTGELFFGEGSRLTVL.